Below, 8 T cell receptor beta chains from the same sample are listed, as sequenced in a study of T cells in Graves' hyperthyroidism and ophthalmopathy. Amplification yielded TCR beta CDR3 regions, with RNA transcripts as the source. In the first-round RT-PCR of the TCR CDR3, the HTBI primer set was used. TCRdb analysed the multiplex PCR reads with MiXCR anew, one entry per CDR3 protein. The sample includes just over 550,000 distinct CDR3 sequences, 46% seen only once; the top ten take nearly 8.5%. Source material: peripheral blood or thyroid tissue (not recorded which). These TCRs come from a woman under 30 with Graves' hyperthyroidism.

V and J are TRBV7-2 and TRBJ2-5; no clear D gene. The CDR3 has 14 amino acids. The V and J ends lost 2 bases and 9 bases respectively, with 16 bases between them. The germline V gene encodes CDR1 SGHTA and CDR2 FQGNSA. CDR3 nucleotide sequence: TGTGCCAGCAGCTTAATGGGAAACAATCAGCCCCAGTACTTC. Translating gives CASSLMGNNQPQYF.

The rearrangement links TRBV25-1 to TRBJ1-4, with 8 nucleotides matching TRBD1. Germline lookup yields CDR1 MGHDK and CDR2 SYGVNS. The CDR3 contains 14 residues. With V trimmed by 8 bases and J by 7 bases, 9 bases remained unmatched. CDR3 DNA sequence: TGTGCCAGCTCCGGGACAGGAAAAGGTGAAAAACTGTTTTTT. Its protein product is CASSGTGKGEKLFF. The entire variable domain, with the rest obtained from reference TRBV25-1 and TRBJ1-4, is as follows: EADIYQTPRYLVIGTGKKITLECSQTMGHDKMYWYQQDPGMELHLIHYSYGVNSTEKGDLSSESTVSRIRTEHFPLTLESARPSHTSQYLCASSGTGKGEKLFFGSGTQLSVL.

There are a few counts of this clonotype. The CDR3 nucleotides read TGTGCCAGCAGCTACGGGACTAGCGACTACGAGCAGTACTTC. Its protein is CASSYGTSDYEQYF. The chain carries TRBV2 and TRBJ2-7, with 10 bases lining up with TRBD2. The junction had 5 bases not matched to a gene; V was cut back by 6 bases and J by 3 bases. CDR3 length equals 14 residues. CDR1 is SNHLY and CDR2 is FYNNEI in the germline V gene.

The gene calls are TRBV11-2 and TRBJ2-3, with D uncertain. This CDR3 spans 14 amino acids. Germline CDR1 reads SGHAT; CDR2 reads FQNNGV. V gave up 1 base and J gave up 4 bases, with 9 bases separating them. The CDR3 DNA is TGTGCCAGCAGCTTAGTCCCCGCCCCAGATACGCAGTATTTT. This codes for CASSLVPAPDTQYF.

The chain has TRBV7-7 and TRBJ2-5; D may be TRBD1 (6 bases). The V gene lost 10 bases and the J gene lost 5 bases, with 20 bases spanning the gap. CDR3 length: 14 residues. CDR1 and CDR2 from the germline V gene are SSHAT and FNYEAQ (reference sequence). The CDR3 DNA reads as TGTGCCAACAGATTAGGGCGGCAGGGGGAGACCCAGTACTTC. It specifies CANRLGRQGETQYF.

This clonotype has a count of ten or more. CDR3: CASSEGAHYGYTF. The DNA of the CDR3 is TGTGCCAGCAGTGAAGGCGCGCACTATGGCTACACCTTC. J is TRBJ1-2 and V is TRBV2, with unresolved D. CDR1 SNHLY and CDR2 FYNNEI come from the germline V gene. This CDR3 has 13 residues. Trimming shortened V by 1 base and J by 3 bases, and 6 bases separated the two germline ends.

V gene TRBV6-6 combines with J gene TRBJ1-2; weak D call: TRBD1 (6 bases). Trimming took 3 bases from V and 8 from J, leaving 16 bases between them. Germline V gene lookup returns CDR1 MNHNY and CDR2 SVGAGI (reference sequence). The CDR3 loop spans 14 amino acids. CDR3 region: CASSYRTGRDGYTF. The DNA for the CDR3 is TGTGCCAGCAGTTATCGCACAGGGAGAGACGGCTACACCTTC.

The chain recombines TRBV13 with TRBJ1-5, with a tentative D call TRBD1 (5 bases). The germline V gene has CDR1 PRHDT and CDR2 FYEKMQ (reference sequence). The CDR3 extends over 15 amino acids. Between the trimmed V and J ends, which lost 5 bases and 7 bases, there was a span of 18 bases. Here the CDR3 reads CASSLTRGVGQPQHF. In DNA, the CDR3 is TGTGCCAGCAGCCTGACCCGGGGGGTGGGACAGCCCCAGCATTTT.